This T cell receptor beta chain was documented in a study of beta chain features in type 1 diabetes (dated by TCRdb to 2017 to 2018). Notes on the research overall: Mean age, gender distribution, total cell number and subset yield were not different between patients and healthy donors. In the study, recently diagnosed type 1 diabetes patients and matched healthy donors were compared on the TCRB repertoires of their sorted circulating CD4+ T cell subsets. Regulatory and stem cell-like memory subsets were obtained from only 8 patients and roughly 8 healthy donors, while naive and central memory subsets were obtained from all 30 or so donors. Across all samples, some 99 million sorted cells were examined, and cell number per subset correlated strongly with RNA yield.

The CDR3 measures 15 amino acids from cysteine to phenylalanine. Only CDR3 DNA is held: 45 bases, read in frame from base 1. The germline V gene (reference sequence) specifies GTSNPN as CDR1 and SVGIG as CDR2. V has 5 bases trimmed and J has 5 bases trimmed; junction bases matching no gene number 4. The entire isolated RNA was reverse transcribed using the High Capacity cDNA Reverse Transcription Kit, and thus expressed TCRB transcripts were sequenced. Deep immunoSEQ sequencing was applied to naive, central memory and regulatory T cell samples, giving an average of roughly 3.6 million total reads per sample. Sorted cells were lysed in RLT buffer and RNA was extracted with DNase-treated RNeasy Micro or Mini kits, depending on cell number. To prevent cross-contamination, every cell subset was processed on its own, while patient and healthy donor samples were processed together. TCRB sequences were amplified from cDNA with the immunoSEQ multiplex PCR, producing 87-bp fragments spanning the CDR3 region. Sequencing of the amplicons was performed on the Illumina HiSeq platform. As for how the authors treated the data: Synthetic template baselines were used to correct PCR bias computationally, reads within Hamming distance 2 were collapsed together, and singletons that could not be merged were discarded. Reads were aligned to IMGT to assign V, D and J genes, CDR3 length, and insertions or deletions at six rearrangement sites. Within each subset, clonotype counts were normalized to the number of sorted cells before true diversity and Gini coefficients were calculated with the tcR R package. The overlap coefficient, calculated on TCRB nucleotide sequences, was used to quantify repertoire sharing. As a proxy for the pre-selection repertoire, out-of-frame TCRB sequences from naive cells were analyzed. TCRdb took this table from immuneACCESS and kept in-frame rearrangements with V and J called. Such tables lack part of the clones; where checked against another copy, unresolved V genes explain under half of the gap, and the rest is unexplained. For V, J and clone size, that table is used; D and trimming come from the DNA. This sample holds hundreds of thousands of clones; approximately 30% were observed only once. Of the sample, about 0.065% falls within the top ten clones.

Each donor gave one peripheral blood draw, averaging approximately 0.12 L, which was collected into heparinised tubes. Naive, central memory, regulatory and stem cell-like memory CD4+ T cells were sorted on a BD FACSAria II using a panel including CD45RO, CCR7, CD25, CD127, CD95 and CD27. All sorted populations exceeded 95% purity. PBMCs were isolated right away by Lymphoprep density gradient centrifugation and were stained directly, without culture. Samples were stained and sorted in pairs, with one healthy donor and one patient per experiment, so that batch effects were minimized. Study-wide conclusions, independent of this receptor: Because the HLA sub-analyses included only small numbers of individuals, any influence of HLA type on TCRB rearrangement was left unresolved. Shorter templates might be favored by PCR, yet because patient and control samples were amplified and corrected together, any such skew would affect both groups equally. In all four CD4+ subsets, TCRB CDR3 length was moderately but significantly shorter in type 1 diabetes patients. Naive, central memory and regulatory TCRB repertoires appeared more similar among patients than among healthy donors. At VDJ recombination sites, type 1 diabetes patients had fewer insertions and more deleted nucleotides, which implies abnormalities in thymic rearrangement. Because cDNA rather than genomic DNA was sequenced, highly expressing activated cells could have been over-represented, although no difference in activation and CD3 levels was found between groups.

Comment on this clone: The target of this receptor is not known. No base-level quality is on record; no much larger clone is a single base apart.

The receptor's source is a man in his late teens or twenties in good health. The sample comprised naive CD4+ T cells from blood. Reading the label with the study, this specimen's cell subset or site is: true naive CD4+ T cells. This sequence uses TRBV30 and TRBJ2-3, and TRBD2 aligns with 16 junction nucleotides. The CDR3 region has the sequence CAWGTSGRAEDTQYF. The bases are TGTGCCTGGGGGACTAGCGGGAGGGCTGAAGATACGCAGTATTTT.